This TCR beta chain was profiled in a study of neurological immune-mediated disorders. This clonotype was detected ten times or more. MiXCR, applied by TCRdb to the 5' RACE reads, yields one record per CDR3 protein. The sample lists under 40,000 distinct CDR3 sequences; roughly 14% were seen once. CDR3 length equals 12 residues. The germline V and J ends were trimmed by 2 bases and 4 bases, with 5 bases remaining between them. Germline V gene data show CDR1 as SGHTA and CDR2 as FQGNSA. The material sequenced was PBMCs. The chain couples TRBV7-2 to TRBJ2-5; D uncertain. The origin of this receptor is a woman in her 50s with HTLV-1-associated myelopathy (HAM/TSP). CDR3 nucleotides: TGTGCCAGCAGCTTATTAGGAGAGACCCAGTACTTC. Protein sequence: CASSLLGETQYF.